This TCR beta chain was captured by sequencing in a study of shared clonotypes between healthy human individuals (dated by TCRdb to about 2020). Turning to the overall study: Two women and a few men aged 18 to 49 years were included in the cohort. To estimate repertoire size and how much clonotypes are shared between individuals, the study performed deep sequencing of blood TCR repertoires from five healthy adults. Libraries were prepared and TCR repertoires were sequenced by different laboratories using diverse techniques, in order to increase sequencing depth and limit assay-specific biases. Each donor's leukapheresis produced roughly between roughly 0.94 and 9.5 billion PBMCs. For each donor, CD4 naive and CD4 memory were each run on three plates, CD8 naive on two plates, and CD8 memory on one plate. What the research found in general, with its limitations: Even with the large sequencing depth, rarefaction of the sorted-subset datasets indicated that sequencing was incomplete. Pairwise subsampling indicated that sequencing depth was expected to affect the degree of clonotype sharing among donors. About 5% of naive CD4, 3.5% of naive CD8, about 2.4% of memory CD4, and around 0.42% of memory CD8 clonotypes were shared across several donors. Naive subsets generally had larger estimated clonotype richness than memory subsets. Compared with non-shared clonotypes, the clonotypes found in all four sorted-subset donors had higher generation probabilities. Because the study included only a small number of donors, the genetic and exposure-history diversity represented was limited. Only blood was sampled, and tissue TCR repertoires likely differ from those in blood.

This clone appeared many times. What antigen it recognizes has not been identified. No base quality values were provided; no much bigger clone lies one nucleotide off. Trimming costs V 5 bases and J 5 bases, and their ends lie 13 bases apart. CDR1 and CDR2 are drawn from the germline V gene (reference sequence): SGHNT, YYREEE. The CDR3 numbers 13 residues from cysteine through phenylalanine. The retained sequence is limited to the CDR3, 39 bases, with the frame set at the first base. Donors were healthy HIV-negative adults with no recently reported acute infections or vaccinations. Every donor was a Caucasian adult residing in Nashville, Tennessee, USA. CD4+ T cells were enriched by magnetic negative selection; naive cells were then positively selected on CD45RA, and the negative fraction formed the memory subset. Blood was collected by leukapheresis, and PBMCs were isolated by Ficoll-Histopaque density gradient centrifugation and then cryopreserved in liquid nitrogen vapor phase. Analytical flow cytometry was used to check the purity and quantity of every magnetically sorted T cell population. Genomic DNA was isolated from every sorted fraction and measured by UV absorbance on a Nanodrop 2000c.

TCR CDR3 regions were amplified from genomic DNA by multiplex PCR using the deep immunoSEQ assay. Extracted genomic DNA from each cell subset was distributed evenly across all wells of several immunoSEQ 96-well plates, and each plate was treated as a replicate. For sorted subsets, 200 to 250 ng of genomic DNA, equivalent to tens of thousands of T cell genomes, went into each replicate PCR. Purified libraries were measured with a Qubit 3.0 fluorometer, size-checked on a Bioanalyzer 2100, and measured again with the KAPA Library Quantification kit. Every immunoSEQ 96-well plate was sequenced on a separate single-read 150-cycle Illumina NextSeq 550 flow cell. The study's processing was this. The immunoSEQ output contained only junctional sequences without quality scores, so filtering could not match that applied to full-length reads. To assign V/J genes and CDR3, sequences were annotated using PyIR, a Python wrapper for IgBLAST v1.9, with IMGT germline references. Reads were filtered out if the reads had weak V/J assignments (E-value above 1e-6), no CDR3, stop codons, out-of-frame junctions, or ambiguous translated residues. V3J clonotypes were defined as sequences sharing an identical inferred V gene, J gene, and CDR3 amino acid sequence. Percentage overlap between repertoires was computed as shared unique clonotypes divided by the size of the smaller repertoire. Richness of each repertoire was evaluated using RTK rarefaction, the Chao1 estimator, and Recon v2.1 estimates of unobserved clonotypes. For all TCRbeta clonotypes obtained by the gDNA method from a handful of donors, generation probabilities were computed with OLGA. TCRdb provides this immuneACCESS table in a form limited to in-frame rearrangements. Some clones are lacking; in checked studies, under half of them reflect an unresolved V gene, and why the rest are absent is not known. The V and J calls and clone size come from that table; D and trimming were worked out from the DNA. In all, the sample holds hundreds of thousands of clones, and approximately 73% of those were seen once. Jointly, the top ten make up roughly 1.9% of the sample.

Sequencing was performed on memory CD4+ T cells sorted from blood. In light of the paper, this sample's cell subset or site label describes: CD45RA-negative fraction. The rearranged segments are TRBV5-4 and TRBJ1-1, with the identity of the D gene unclear. This sequence was found in a woman in her twenties or thirties in good health. CDR3 reads: CASSSYSSTEAFF. The nucleotide sequence reads as follows: TGTGCCAGCAGTAGTTACAGTTCGACTGAAGCTTTCTTT. Joined to the reference TRBV5-4 and TRBJ1-1 proteins, this CDR3 gives the full variable domain: ETGVTQSPTHLIKTRGQQVTLRCSSQSGHNTVSWYQQALGQGPQFIFQYYREEENGRGNFPPRFSGLQFPNYSSELNVNALELDDSALYLCASSSYSSTEAFFGQGTRLTVV.